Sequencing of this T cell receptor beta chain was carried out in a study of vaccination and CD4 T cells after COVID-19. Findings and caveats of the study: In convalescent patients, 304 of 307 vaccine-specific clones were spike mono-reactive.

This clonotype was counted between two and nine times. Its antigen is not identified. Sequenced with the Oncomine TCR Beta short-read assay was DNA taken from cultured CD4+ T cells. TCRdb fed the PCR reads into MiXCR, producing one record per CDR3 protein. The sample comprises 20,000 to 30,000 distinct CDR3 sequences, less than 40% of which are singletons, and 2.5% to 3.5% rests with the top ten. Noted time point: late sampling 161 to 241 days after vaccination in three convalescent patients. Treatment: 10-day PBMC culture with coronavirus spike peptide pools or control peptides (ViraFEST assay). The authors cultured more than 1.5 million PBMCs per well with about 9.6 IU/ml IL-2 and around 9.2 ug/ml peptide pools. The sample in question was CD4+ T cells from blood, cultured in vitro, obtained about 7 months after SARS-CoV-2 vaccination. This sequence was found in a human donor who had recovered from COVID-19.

The CDR3 DNA follows: TGTGCCAGCAGTTTACCAGGACAGGGGCCAGATACGCAGTATTTT. This translates into CASSLPGQGPDTQYF. This chain connects TRBV28 to TRBJ2-3, with TRBD1 matching 9 bases. CDR1 is MDHEN, CDR2 SYDVKM, per germline. Unmatched junction bases numbered 4, after V lost 2 bases and J lost 4 bases. The CDR3 is made up of 15 amino acids.